The table lists the clone carrying this T cell receptor beta chain with a count of one. Its antigen is currently unknown. The data were taken from a study of response to subunit inactivated influenza vaccine. Study-level points and caveats: The authors suggested that every seasonal influenza vaccination recruits few new T cells.

TCRdb analysed the RT-PCR reads with MiXCR anew, one entry per CDR3 protein. This table has more than 450,000 distinct CDR3 sequences, around 8% appearing once. Trimming removed 4 bases at V and 9 bases at J, with 16 bases between. Germline V gives CDR1 SGHVS, CDR2 FNYEAQ. CDR3 size: 14 residues. V is TRBV7-6 and J is TRBJ2-1; unclear D gene. This receptor was taken from a man aged 50 to 69 who received an inactivated influenza vaccine. Specimen: PBMCs from blood, collected less than 30 months after vaccination. This CDR3 is CASSSWPEGGEQFF. The CDR3 region has the DNA TGTGCCAGCAGCTCCTGGCCCGAAGGCGGTGAGCAGTTCTTC.